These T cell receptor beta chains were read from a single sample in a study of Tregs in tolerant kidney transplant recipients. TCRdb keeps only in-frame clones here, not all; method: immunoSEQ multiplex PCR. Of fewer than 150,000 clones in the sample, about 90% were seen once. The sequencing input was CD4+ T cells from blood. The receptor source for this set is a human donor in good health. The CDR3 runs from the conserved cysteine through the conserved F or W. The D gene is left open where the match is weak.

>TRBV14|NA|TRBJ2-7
CASSQDKTGHSYEQYF
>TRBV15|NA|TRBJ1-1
CATSRGGQYTEAFF
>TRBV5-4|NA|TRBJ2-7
CASSLSHEQYF
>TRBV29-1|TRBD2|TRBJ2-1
CSVTGVLAGTFNEQFF
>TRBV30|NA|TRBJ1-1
CAWRWGNTEAFF
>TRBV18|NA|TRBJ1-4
CASSPTAQAINEKLFF
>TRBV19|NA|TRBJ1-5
CASSRGDGNQPQHF
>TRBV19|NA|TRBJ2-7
CASSIAAPPDGDYEQYF
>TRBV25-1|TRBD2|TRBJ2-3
CASSEGGGASTDTQYF
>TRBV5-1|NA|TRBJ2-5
CASSLAPPGGGETQYF
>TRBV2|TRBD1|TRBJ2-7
CASTWTGVGTYEQYF
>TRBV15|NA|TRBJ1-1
CATSLGRNTEAFF
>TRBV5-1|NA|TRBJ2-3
CASSLERGGDTQYF
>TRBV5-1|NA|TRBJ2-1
CASTFGSSSYNEQFF
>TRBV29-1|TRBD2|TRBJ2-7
CSVEGPTSGRAMGEQYF
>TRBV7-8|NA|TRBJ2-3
CASSLGTDTQYF
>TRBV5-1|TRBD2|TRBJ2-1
CASSLGLAGALRYTNEQFF
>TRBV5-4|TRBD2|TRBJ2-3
CASSEGLAGTHTDTQYF
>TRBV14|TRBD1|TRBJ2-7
CASRRTGVHEQYF
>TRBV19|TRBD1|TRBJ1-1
CASSINRGRVLNTEAFF
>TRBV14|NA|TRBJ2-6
CASKNSGANVLTF
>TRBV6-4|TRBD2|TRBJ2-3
CASSDSVGGVRRGQYF
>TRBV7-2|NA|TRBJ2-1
CASSGQSGVSYNEQFF
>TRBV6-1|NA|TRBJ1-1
CASDPRRANTEAFF
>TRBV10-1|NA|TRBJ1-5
CASQAGVNQPQHF
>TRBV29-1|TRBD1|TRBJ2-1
CSVTDRENEQFF
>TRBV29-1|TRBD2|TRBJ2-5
CSVGEGRETQYF
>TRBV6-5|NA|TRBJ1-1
CASSYQGIAFF
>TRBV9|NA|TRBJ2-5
CASSATPGYVGETQYF
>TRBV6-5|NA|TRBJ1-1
CASSYGQKNTEAFF
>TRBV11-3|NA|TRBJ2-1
CASSSGLHNEQFF
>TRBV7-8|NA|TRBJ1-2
CASSSEAGLNYGYTF
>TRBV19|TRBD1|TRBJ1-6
CASSRTGDNSPLHF
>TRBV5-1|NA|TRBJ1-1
CASSLLTDMNTEAFF
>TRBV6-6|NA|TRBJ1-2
CASSLTDYGYTF
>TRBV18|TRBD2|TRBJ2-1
CASSGLAGEYNEQFF
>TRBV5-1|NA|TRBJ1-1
CASSLTGSENTEAFF
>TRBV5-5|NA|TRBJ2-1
CASSPGSYNEQFF
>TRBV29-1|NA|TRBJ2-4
CSVDTAKNIQYF
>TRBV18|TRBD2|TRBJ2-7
CASSPGLAGSYEQYF
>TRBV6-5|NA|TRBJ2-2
CATGAPGELFF
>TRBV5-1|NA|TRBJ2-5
CASSMAVLGETQYF
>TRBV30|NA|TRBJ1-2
CAWSPPGTKGEYGYTF
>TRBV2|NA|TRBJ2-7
CASTEVLTYGQYF
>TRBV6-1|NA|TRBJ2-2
CASSEAPAANTGELFF
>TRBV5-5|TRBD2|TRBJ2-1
CASSLTSDSYNEQFF
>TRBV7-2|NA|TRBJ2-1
CASSLDPPHEQFF
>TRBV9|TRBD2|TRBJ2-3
CASSAGTSGSTQYF
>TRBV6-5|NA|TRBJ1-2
CASSGIGGGAYTF
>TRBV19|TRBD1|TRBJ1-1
CASSKQGGLFNTEAFF